This T cell receptor beta chain was identified in a study of identical twins. Points from the study as a whole: Cord blood's abundant beta clonotypes had fewer insertions, unlike memory repertoires. Twin pairs' shared out-of-frame alpha sequences were enriched in low generation probability. Cross-sectional statistical analysis, not tracking of the same donors, underpinned the conclusions.

About this clonotype: Its target is unknown.

TCRdb fed the 5' RACE reads into MiXCR, producing one record per CDR3 protein. The sample shows about 460,000 distinct CDR3 sequences, about 14% of them seen only once. The CDR3 loop spans 16 amino acids. Germline CDR1 SGHRS, CDR2 YFSETQ. V shed 4 bases and J 4 bases; nucleotides not matched to a gene: 4. The same specimen was also included in a second study, on yellow fever vaccine responses in identical twins.

The chain recombines TRBV5-1 with TRBJ2-3; 15 nucleotides match TRBD2. The sequence was obtained from a woman aged 18 to 35 in good health. The sequencing input was CD4+ T cells sorted from blood. CDR3 region: CASSTGLAGGADTQYF. The CDR3 region has the DNA TGCGCCAGCAGCACCGGACTAGCGGGGGGGGCAGATACGCAGTATTTT.